This T cell receptor (beta chain) emerged from a study of OX40 agonist ivuxolimab in advanced cancers. Study-wide background: A diagnosis of hepatocellular carcinoma, melanoma, renal cell or head and neck cancer was present in dose-escalation patients.

Germline CDR1 reads LNHDA; CDR2 reads SQIVND (reference sequence). Trimming stripped 3 bases from V and 1 base from J, with 5 bases between. This CDR3 region has 13 residues. Method: immunoSEQ multiplex PCR; TCRdb's copy keeps in-frame clones and lacks some. Of 90,000 to 120,000 clones detected, about 91% appear once; the ten largest clones hold 0.95% to 1.5%. The sequence derives from an adult with an advanced solid tumor such as melanoma, head and neck, liver or kidney cancer. The sequences come from CD4+ or CD8+ T cells sorted from blood, collected in a trial of the OX40 agonist ivuxolimab. The chain has TRBV19 and TRBJ2-3; no definite D call. The CDR3 here is CASSITRTDTQYF. The DNA for the CDR3 is TGTGCCAGTAGTATCACACGCACAGATACGCAGTATTTT. Based on the CDR3 plus reference TRBV19 and TRBJ2-3, the full variable domain is DGGITQSPKYLFRKEGQNVTLSCEQNLNHDAMYWYRQDPGQGLRLIYYSQIVNDFQKGDIAEGYSVSREKKESFPLTVTSAQKNPTAFYLCASSITRTDTQYFGPGTRLTVL.